This TCR beta chain was recorded in a study of control samples from healthy donors and cancer patients. This CDR3 comprises 13 residues. CDR1 is MNHEY and CDR2 is SVGEGT in the germline V gene. V shed 4 bases and J shed 4 bases, with 10 bases lying between them. Produced via immunoSEQ multiplex PCR; TCRdb's table is partial and in-frame only. The table includes around 13,000 clones, 94% detected once. The receptor's source is a man between 65 and 79 years old with head and neck cancer. The sample consisted of PBMCs. The chain is built from TRBV6-2 or TRBV6-3 and TRBJ1-1; tentatively, D is TRBD1 (6 bases). The CDR3 loop is CASSFLGGTEAFF. The CDR3 DNA is TGTGCCAGCAGTTTCCTAGGGGGCACTGAAGCTTTCTTT.